The 32 T cell receptor beta chains below were found in one sample sequenced in a study of blood T cells in healthy people across ages. Through a sample-barcoded 5' primer and a J-beta primer mix, a second PCR was run for roughly 7 to 11 cycles. TCRdb re-analysed the 5' RACE reads in MiXCR, keeping a single row per CDR3 protein. The sample shows approximately 490,000 distinct CDR3 sequences, less than 25% of them seen only once. The same data also contributed to another study, on T cells of mothers and their children.

The specimen was blood. Receptors originate from a boy aged 10-17 years in good health.

This chain links TRBV7-9 with TRBJ2-3; 7 bases agree with TRBD2. Trimming cost V 5 bases and J 1 base; bases outside gene matches: 9. The CDR3 runs 16 residues. Germline CDR1 is SEHNR and CDR2 is FQNEAQ (reference sequence). The CDR3 spells CASSPLGLVGTDTQYF. The CDR3 coding sequence is TGTGCCAGCAGCCCTCTTGGACTAGTTGGCACAGATACGCAGTATTTT.

The chain recombines TRBV11-1 with TRBJ1-1; D is unresolved. Trimming stripped 7 bases from V and 5 bases from J, with 17 bases between. The CDR3 has 14 residues. Germline CDR1 and CDR2: SGHAT and FQDESV (reference sequence). CDR3 DNA sequence: TGTGCCAGCACCCCGGTGCCCAGCAGGACTGAAGCTTTCTTT. Protein sequence: CASTPVPSRTEAFF. Full variable domain (remainder filled in from reference TRBV11-1 and TRBJ1-1): EAEVAQSPRYKITEKSQAVAFWCDPISGHATLYWYRQILGQGPELLVQFQDESVVDDSQLPKDRFSAERLKGVDSTLKIQPAELGDSAMYLCASTPVPSRTEAFFGQGTRLTVV.

The chain joins TRBV7-9 to TRBJ1-6; the D is unclear. Trimming removed 5 bases from V and 8 bases from J, with 16 bases in between. CDR1 SEHNR and CDR2 FQNEAQ come from the germline V gene (reference sequence). This CDR3 has 15 amino acids. CDR3 sequence reads: CASSPSSGVDSPLHF. The CDR3, as DNA: TGTGCCAGCAGCCCGTCATCCGGGGTGGATTCACCCCTCCACTTT.

This chain connects TRBV28 to TRBJ2-7; a possible D gene is TRBD1 (6 bases). CDR1 MDHEN and CDR2 SYDVKM come from the germline V gene. V dropped 5 bases and J dropped 7 bases, with 21 bases sitting between them. The CDR3 runs 15 residues. CDR3 residues: CASSVTGSGYGEQYF. The CDR3 nucleotides read TGTGCCAGCAGTGTCACAGGGTCGGGATACGGTGAGCAGTACTTC.

This chain links TRBV5-8 with TRBJ1-4; TRBD1 matches 8 bases. Per the germline V gene, CDR1 is SGHTS and CDR2 is YDEGEE. This CDR3 comprises 14 residues. After removal of 2 bases from V and 14 bases from J, the junction contained 11 bases not matched to a gene. For the CDR3, the DNA is TGTGCCAGCAGCTTTGGCCAGGGGGCCCGTTGGCTGTTTTTT. It is translated as CASSFGQGARWLFF.

V and J are TRBV5-1 and TRBJ2-2; D tentatively reads TRBD1 or TRBD2 (6 bases each). Per germline, CDR1 SGHRS and CDR2 YFSETQ. The V gene lost 0 bases and the J gene lost 5 bases, with 20 bases spanning the gap. The CDR3 consists of 18 residues. The CDR3 protein is CASSLEGHGGRRTGELFF. As DNA, the CDR3 is TGCGCCAGCAGCTTGGAGGGACACGGAGGGAGGAGAACCGGGGAGCTGTTTTTT.

This clonotype has a handful of counts. The CDR3 loop reads CASSSPRGPCEQYF. The CDR3 nucleotides read TGTGCCAGCAGTTCGCCCCGGGGCCCATGCGAGCAGTACTTC. V gene TRBV28 combines with J gene TRBJ2-7; D tentatively fits TRBD1 or TRBD2 (5 bases each). V was trimmed by 4 bases and J by 6 bases, leaving 16 bases between them. The CDR3 is 14 amino acids. Germline CDR1 reads MDHEN; CDR2 reads SYDVKM.

In regard to this clonotype: The CDR3 carries no conserved terminal phenylalanine or tryptophan, so it likely arises from a read error. This sequence joins TRBV7-2 and TRBJ2-7; 8 nucleotides match TRBD2. From germline, CDR1 is SGHTA and CDR2 FQGNSA. This CDR3 has 16 residues. V was clipped by 1 base and J by 6 bases; unmatched bases: 11. CDR3 region: CASSLVDQRGRGEQYL. The DNA for the CDR3 is TGTGCCAGCAGCTTAGTCGATCAGCGGGGGAGGGGCGAGCAGTACTTA.

This sequence joins TRBV7-8 and TRBJ2-1, with 10 bases that match TRBD2. The CDR3 extends over 20 amino acids. The germline V gene has CDR1 SGHVS and CDR2 FQNEAQ. V was pared by 4 bases and J by 7 bases, with 22 bases of the junction left unmatched. The CDR3: CASSSGRLASGRISGNEQFF. CDR3 DNA: TGTGCCAGCAGCTCGGGTCGGTTGGCTAGCGGGAGAATCAGTGGGAATGAGCAGTTCTTC.

In this sample, this clonotype turned up a few times. The chain carries TRBV7-6 and TRBJ1-3; maybe TRBD1 (6 bases). The germline V gene has CDR1 SGHVS and CDR2 FNYEAQ. CDR3 length: 13 residues. V was cut by 9 bases and J by 0 bases, with 9 bases left in between. The CDR3 loop is CASKQGSGNTIYF. The CDR3 DNA is TGTGCCAGTAAACAGGGCTCTGGAAACACCATATATTTT.

This clonotype was counted only a few times. At one end the junction does not follow the germline gene, possibly because of a read error. V gene TRBV7-7 combines with J gene TRBJ2-5; D unclear. From germline, CDR1 is SSHAT and CDR2 FNYEAQ (reference sequence). The CDR3 length is 13 residues. The DNA for the CDR3 is TGTGCTAGCAGCTTCGATACCAAAGAGACCCAGTACTTC. Encoded protein: CASSFDTKETQYF.

V is TRBV18 and J is TRBJ1-6, with D perhaps matching TRBD1 (5 bases). CDR1 and CDR2 (germline): KGHSH, LQKENI. The length of the CDR3 is 16 residues. Trimming left V 4 bases short and J 6 bases short, with 16 bases between. CDR3 nucleotide sequence: TGTGCCAGCTCACGCATGAGTCAGCAGGGTAATTCACCCCTCCACTTT. Protein: CASSRMSQQGNSPLHF.

This clonotype has at least ten counts. This chain connects TRBV7-2 to TRBJ1-2; 11 bases map to TRBD1. The germline gives CDR1 SGHTA, CDR2 FQGNSA. The CDR3 has 16 amino acids. J gave up 2 bases and V 2 bases, and 4 bases lay outside the gene matches. The CDR3 reads CASSLLRTGGNYGYTF. The CDR3 bases are TGTGCCAGCAGCTTACTTAGGACAGGGGGCAACTATGGCTACACCTTC. The full variable domain, in which reference TRBV7-2 and TRBJ1-2 provide the parts outside the CDR3, is GAGVSQSPSNKVTEKGKDVELRCDPISGHTALYWYRQSLGQGLEFLIYFQGNSAPDKSGLPSDRFSAERTGGSVSTLTIQRTQQEDSAVYLCASSLLRTGGNYGYTFGSGTRLTVV.

The sample holds a few counts of this clonotype. The chain is built from TRBV29-1 and TRBJ2-1, with unresolved D. Germline CDR1 SQVTM, CDR2 ANQGSEA. V lost 0 bases and J lost 4, with 13 bases in between. This CDR3 comprises 15 residues. CDR3 in amino acids: CSVEDIAQPYNEQFF. The CDR3 DNA sequence: TGCAGCGTTGAAGATATCGCCCAGCCATACAATGAGCAGTTCTTC.

The V call is TRBV5-6, the J call TRBJ2-3; the match to TRBD2 covers 14 bases. With 1 base clipped from V and 3 bases from J, the junction kept 4 bases outside the gene matches. This CDR3 comprises 17 residues. Germline assignment: CDR1 SGHDT and CDR2 YYEEEE. The CDR3 DNA reads TGTGCCAGCAGCTTGCGGAGACTAGCGGGGGGGACAGATACGCAGTATTTT. This codes for CASSLRRLAGGTDTQYF.

The chain uses TRBV18 and TRBJ2-3; D is perhaps TRBD2 (6 bases). Trimming took off 3 bases at V and 2 bases at J, with 12 bases between the two ends. The CDR3 runs to 15 residues. The germline V gene has CDR1 KGHSH and CDR2 LQKENI. The CDR3 loop is CASSPLTGDTDTQYF. Written as DNA, the CDR3 is TGTGCCAGCTCACCCCTCACGGGGGACACAGATACGCAGTATTTT.

This clonotype was seen only once. A junction boundary mismatches the germline segment, possibly from a read error. This chain connects TRBV7-7 to TRBJ2-5; 13 bases are shared with TRBD2. The CDR3 is 17 residues long. Germline loops: CDR1 SSHAT, CDR2 FNYEAQ (reference sequence). The CDR3 reads CASSARSGLAGVETQYF. The DNA of the CDR3 is TGTGCTAGCAGCGCCCGTTCCGGACTAGCGGGAGTAGAGACCCAGTACTTC.

This clonotype came up a few times. The gene calls are TRBV4-1 and TRBJ2-1; no definite D call. This CDR3 has 15 amino acids. V lost 1 base and J lost 7, with 14 bases in between. Germline CDR1 and CDR2: MGHRA and YSYEKL. CDR3 nucleotides: TGCGCCAGCAGCCAAGGTCGTCACGGCCAGAATGAGCAGTTCTTC. Its translation: CASSQGRHGQNEQFF.

The V gene is TRBV4-1, the J gene TRBJ1-1, with D possibly matching TRBD1 (5 bases). Deletions cut 1 base from V and 4 bases from J, with 16 bases between. The CDR3 loop spans 16 amino acids. CDR1 and CDR2 from the germline V gene are MGHRA and YSYEKL. The CDR3 loop reads CASSQGGPGMSTEAFF. In nucleotides, the CDR3 is TGCGCCAGCAGCCAAGGGGGCCCCGGCATGAGCACTGAAGCTTTCTTT.

This clonotype was recorded a few times. As DNA, the CDR3 is TGTGCCAGCTCCTCTTACGCCGACTCTGGAAACACCATATATTTT. It yields the protein CASSSYADSGNTIYF. The chain links TRBV18 to TRBJ1-3; D unclear. Germline assignment: CDR1 KGHSH and CDR2 LQKENI. V was pared by 6 bases and J by 0 bases, with 12 bases between. CDR3 length: 15 amino acids. The variable domain in full, completed from reference TRBV18 and TRBJ1-3, reads NAGVMQNPRHLVRRRGQEARLRCSPMKGHSHVYWYRQLPEEGLKFMVYLQKENIIDESGMPKERFSAEFPKEGPSILRIQQVVRGDSAAYFCASSSYADSGNTIYFGEGSWLTVV.

The V gene is TRBV27, the J gene TRBJ2-1; TRBD1 might be the D (5 bases). This CDR3 contains 14 residues. Trimming stripped 4 bases from V and 3 bases from J, with 10 bases between. Germline assignment: CDR1 MNHEY and CDR2 SMNVEV (reference sequence). The CDR3 loop is CASSSPQGYNEQFF. The CDR3 DNA follows: TGTGCCAGCAGTTCCCCCCAGGGCTACAATGAGCAGTTCTTC.

In its sample, this clonotype was seen many times. This chain connects TRBV25-1 to TRBJ2-2; D is perhaps TRBD1 (6 bases). Germline CDR1 reads MGHDK; CDR2 reads SYGVNS. This CDR3 region has 15 residues. Trimming removed 4 bases from V and 1 base from J, with 10 bases in between. This CDR3 is CASSVGTKNTGELFF. The CDR3 DNA reads as TGTGCCAGCAGTGTAGGGACAAAGAACACCGGGGAGCTGTTTTTT.

Remarks on this clonotype: At one end, the junction sequence differs from germline, possibly due to a read error. The J gene is TRBJ1-3, the V gene TRBV12-3 or TRBV12-4; unclear D gene. The CDR3 extends over 14 amino acids. The CDR3 DNA reads TGTGCCAGGAGTTTCGTGTCGGCTGGAAACACCATATATTTT. The encoded protein is CARSFVSAGNTIYF.

This clonotype was counted many times. The gene calls are TRBV10-3 and TRBJ1-1; D call uncertain. V lost 6 bases to trimming and J lost 3 bases, with 8 bases between them. The CDR3 runs 12 residues. Germline V CDR1 and CDR2: ENHRY, SYGVKD. DNA for the CDR3: TGTGCCATCAGCCAACTGGACACTGAAGCTTTCTTT. It translates to CAISQLDTEAFF.

This clonotype was observed a handful of times. CDR3 residues: CAIRGQGTRNTEAFF. The CDR3 coding sequence is TGTGCCATCAGGGGACAGGGCACTAGGAACACTGAAGCTTTCTTT. The chain combines TRBV10-3 with TRBJ1-1; 9 nucleotides agree with TRBD1. The ends lost 6 bases at V and 1 base at J; junction bases unmatched: 6. The germline V gene has CDR1 ENHRY and CDR2 SYGVKD. The CDR3 length is 15 residues.

This sequence joins TRBV5-6 and TRBJ1-3, with TRBD1 identical over 8 bases. The junction had 6 bases not matched to a gene; V was cut back by 1 base and J by 0 bases. Germline V gives CDR1 SGHDT, CDR2 YYEEEE. The CDR3 spans 17 residues. The CDR3 loop reads CASSLPGTGSSGNTIYF. The DNA for the CDR3 is TGTGCCAGCAGCTTGCCCGGGACAGGATCCTCTGGAAACACCATATATTTT. The whole variable domain, remainder taken from reference TRBV5-6 and TRBJ1-3, is DAGVTQSPTHLIKTRGQQVTLRCSPKSGHDTVSWYQQALGQGPQFIFQYYEEEERQRGNFPDRFSGHQFPNYSSELNVNALLLGDSALYLCASSLPGTGSSGNTIYFGEGSWLTVV.

V gene TRBV29-1 combines with J gene TRBJ1-1; D is unclear. Deletions cut 6 bases from V and 7 bases from J, with 15 bases between. The CDR3 has 12 amino acids. Looked up from germline, CDR1 is SQVTM and CDR2 is ANQGSEA. The CDR3 region has the DNA TGCAGCGTGGACCGCTACGTGAGTGAAGCTTTCTTT. Amino acids: CSVDRYVSEAFF.

This clonotype was found a few times. The V and J genes are TRBV21-1 and TRBJ2-5; the DNA was not compared with TRBD2, the D call given in the table. TRBV21-1 is a known pseudogene. The CDR3 runs 16 residues. In DNA, the CDR3 is TGTGCCAGCAGCAAAGCGCCTAGCGGGAACCAAGAGACCCAGTACTTC. This codes for CASSKAPSGNQETQYF.

This clonotype was counted a few times. V and J are TRBV5-5 and TRBJ1-4; D gene unclear. This CDR3 contains 15 residues. The germline CDR1 and CDR2 sequences are SGHKS and YYEKEE (reference sequence). Trimming took off 1 base at V and 5 bases at J, with 12 bases between the two ends. The CDR3, as DNA: TGTGCCAGCAGCTTGCGTGGTAGCCCGAATGAAAAACTGTTTTTT. Amino acid sequence: CASSLRGSPNEKLFF.

The chain is built from TRBV2 and TRBJ1-2; TRBD1 is a possible D gene (6 bases). The V end lost 5 bases, the J end lost 14 bases, and 18 bases lay between the germline ends. Germline CDR1 reads SNHLY; CDR2 reads FYNNEI. The CDR3 extends over 12 amino acids. In DNA, the CDR3 is TGTGCCAGCAGTCCTCCCCACAGGGTGGTAACCTTC. This sequence encodes CASSPPHRVVTF.

This clonotype showed up just a few times. This chain links TRBV28 with TRBJ1-5; 9 bases are shared with TRBD1. Per germline, CDR1 MDHEN and CDR2 SYDVKM. V shed 6 bases, J shed 6 bases, and the junction held 9 bases outside the gene matches. CDR3 size: 15 residues. The CDR3 reads CASRTLRDRAQPQHF. The CDR3, as DNA: TGTGCCAGCAGAACTCTCCGGGACAGGGCTCAGCCCCAGCATTTT.

This clonotype was found a few times. The gene calls are TRBV20-1 and TRBJ2-2; 11 bases agree with TRBD2. CDR1 DFQATT and CDR2 SNEGSKA come from the germline V gene (reference sequence). Germline trimming cut 2 bases from V and 2 bases from J; bases unmatched to any gene: 4. The CDR3 consists of 16 residues. CDR3 in amino acids: CSARRSGRGNTGELFF. The CDR3 coding sequence is TGCAGTGCTAGACGTAGCGGGAGGGGTAACACCGGGGAGCTGTTTTTT.